The 23 T cell receptor beta chains below all came from one sample that was sequenced in a study of blood T cell repertoires in COVID-19. Assay: immunoSEQ multiplex PCR; the TCRdb copy retains only in-frame clones and omits some. The repertoire holds fewer than 200,000 clones, about 90% seen once, with nearly 2.5% in the top ten. Sequenced material: peripheral blood. The receptor source for this set is a man aged 35 to 55 with active or convalescent COVID-19.

In nucleotides, the CDR3 is TGTGCCAGCAGCCGGTCGACAGGGGGAACTGAAGCTTTCTTT. This encodes CASSRSTGGTEAFF. The J gene is TRBJ1-1, the V gene TRBV4-2, with TRBD1 identical over 9 bases. CDR3 length: 14 amino acids. Germline V lookup: CDR1 LGHNA, CDR2 YNFKEQ. The V segment lost 4 bases and the J segment 5 bases; nucleotides outside the gene matches: 5.

This rearrangement joins TRBV4-1 to TRBJ1-1; 8 bases line up with TRBD1. Unmatched junction bases numbered 4, after V lost 3 bases and J lost 1 base. This CDR3 is 15 amino acids long. Germline V gene sequence: CDR1 MGHRA, CDR2 YSYEKL. Written as DNA, the CDR3 is TGCGCCAGCAGCCACGCGACAGGGGCGAACACTGAAGCTTTCTTT. Amino acid sequence: CASSHATGANTEAFF.

This clone was counted only a few times. The CDR3 loop reads CASSAGVSGEAFF. The CDR3 DNA sequence: TGTGCCAGCAGCGCAGGGGTTTCGGGTGAAGCTTTCTTT. V usage is TRBV7-2 and J usage is TRBJ1-1, with D possibly matching TRBD1 (6 bases). This CDR3 spans 13 amino acids. V was shortened by 5 bases and J by 7 bases, with 14 bases between the two germline ends. Germline assignment: CDR1 SGHTA and CDR2 FQGNSA.

J is TRBJ2-7 and V is TRBV6-2 or TRBV6-3, with D possibly matching TRBD2 (5 bases). Per germline, CDR1 MNHEY and CDR2 SVGEGT. The CDR3 has 14 amino acids. V lost 2 bases and J 0 bases, leaving 8 bases between the germline ends. CDR3 protein: CASSYPAGSYEQYF. Here the CDR3 DNA reads TGTGCCAGCAGTTACCCTGCGGGCTCCTACGAGCAGTACTTC.

The rearrangement uses TRBV2 and TRBJ2-7, with 11 positions matching TRBD2. Looked up from germline, CDR1 is SNHLY and CDR2 is FYNNEI. The CDR3 runs to 17 residues. The V segment lost 6 bases and the J segment 0 bases; nucleotides outside the gene matches: 10. CDR3 DNA sequence: TGTGCCAGCAGACAACTAGCGGGGGACACCTTCTCCTACGAGCAGTACTTC. It codes for CASRQLAGDTFSYEQYF.

The DNA of the CDR3 is TGTGCCAGCAGCCACCTCACTCACACTGAAGCTTTCTTT. It translates to CASSHLTHTEAFF. V and J are TRBV14 and TRBJ1-1; D ambiguous. CDR3 length: 13 amino acids. The germline gives CDR1 SGHDN, CDR2 FVKESK. The ends were cut back, 3 bases at V and 3 bases at J, with 8 bases in the middle.

The rearrangement links TRBV2 to TRBJ1-5, with 7 bases fitting TRBD1. The trim removed 4 bases at V and 7 bases at J, leaving 7 bases unmatched. Per the germline V gene, CDR1 is SNHLY and CDR2 is FYNNEI. The CDR3 covers 14 residues. Written as DNA, the CDR3 is TGTGCCAGCAGTGTCGTAGGGGGCGGGCAGCCCCAGCATTTT. It encodes CASSVVGGGQPQHF. Full variable domain (remainder filled in from reference TRBV2 and TRBJ1-5): EPEVTQTPSHQVTQMGQEVILRCVPISNHLYFYWYRQILGQKVEFLVSFYNNEISEKSEIFDDQFSVERPDGSNFTLKIRSTKLEDSAMYFCASSVVGGGQPQHFGDGTRLSIL.

The rearrangement joins TRBV7-2 to TRBJ2-3; the match to TRBD2 covers 11 bases. Germline V CDR1 and CDR2: SGHTA, FQGNSA. Trimming cost V 5 bases and J 5 bases; bases outside gene matches: 3. This CDR3 is 14 amino acids long. The CDR3 loop reads CASSPGLAGDTQYF. Written as DNA, the CDR3 is TGTGCCAGCAGCCCCGGACTAGCGGGAGATACGCAGTATTTT.

The V and J genes are TRBV5-1 and TRBJ1-1; D call uncertain. This CDR3 contains 13 residues. V was cut by 4 bases and J by 0 bases, with 7 bases left in between. Germline values: CDR1 SGHRS, CDR2 YFSETQ. The CDR3 coding sequence is TGCGCCAGCAGCAACAACATGAACACTGAAGCTTTCTTT. Protein sequence: CASSNNMNTEAFF.

This chain links TRBV4-1 with TRBJ1-1, with unresolved D. The CDR3 contains 13 residues. Per germline, CDR1 MGHRA and CDR2 YSYEKL. V was cut by 0 bases and J by 7 bases, with 9 bases left in between. DNA of the CDR3: TGCGCCAGCAGCCAAGACAGCGAGCTTGAAGCTTTCTTT. It specifies CASSQDSELEAFF.

The gene calls are TRBV4-3 and TRBJ2-2; perhaps TRBD2 as D (5 bases). The V and J ends lost 1 base and 9 bases respectively, with 18 bases between them. Germline V gene sequence: CDR1 LGHNA, CDR2 YSLEER. There are 16 residues in the CDR3. This CDR3 reads CASSQVAGIIERELFF. In nucleotides, the CDR3 is TGCGCCAGCAGCCAAGTAGCCGGGATAATAGAAAGGGAGCTGTTTTTT.

In this sample, this clone turned up once. The V gene is TRBV15, the J gene TRBJ1-5; no firm D call. Germline V CDR1 and CDR2: LNHNV, YYDKDF (reference sequence). Trimming left V 0 bases short and J 7 bases short, with 7 bases between. This CDR3 is 13 amino acids long. DNA of the CDR3: TGTGCCACCAGCAGAGATCTTGTCCAGCCCCAGCATTTT. It translates to CATSRDLVQPQHF.

The chain couples TRBV7-9 to TRBJ2-5; 7 nucleotides align to TRBD2. The germline CDR1 and CDR2 sequences are SEHNR and FQNEAQ (reference sequence). V lost 4 bases to trimming and J lost 2 bases; unmatched junction nucleotides: 13. This CDR3 is 17 amino acids long. The CDR3 region is CASSSPGSTSAQETQYF. CDR3 nucleotides: TGTGCCAGCAGCTCCCCCGGTTCTACTAGCGCTCAAGAGACCCAGTACTTC.

This chain links TRBV15 with TRBJ1-1; weak D call: TRBD1 (5 bases). CDR3 length equals 13 residues. Per the germline V gene, CDR1 is LNHNV and CDR2 is YYDKDF (reference sequence). V dropped 1 base and J dropped 7 bases, with 10 bases sitting between them. Written as DNA, the CDR3 is TGTGCCACCAGCAGAGGCGGGAGGGGTGAAGCTTTCTTT. Encoded protein: CATSRGGRGEAFF.

The V and J genes are TRBV25-1 and TRBJ2-7, with 12 bases aligning to TRBD2. Germline V gene sequence: CDR1 MGHDK, CDR2 SYGVNS. This CDR3 region has 13 residues. With V trimmed by 5 bases and J by 6 bases, 2 bases remained unmatched. In DNA form, the CDR3 reads TGTGCCAGCAGTCTAGCGGGGGGGCCCGAGCAGTACTTC. Translating it yields CASSLAGGPEQYF.

The rearrangement uses TRBV7-6 and TRBJ2-7, with 9 bases lining up with TRBD1. Trimming cost V 4 bases and J 6 bases; bases outside gene matches: 10. Germline V gene data show CDR1 as SGHVS and CDR2 as FNYEAQ. The CDR3 contains 15 residues. This chain's CDR3 is CASSSRDRVFSEQYF. CDR3 in DNA: TGTGCCAGCAGCTCCCGGGACAGGGTATTCTCCGAGCAGTACTTC.

This clone has more than one count but fewer than ten. The chain couples TRBV7-9 to TRBJ1-4, with 7 bases matching TRBD1. With 4 bases clipped from V and 6 bases from J, the junction kept 5 bases outside the gene matches. The CDR3 is made up of 14 amino acids. The germline gives CDR1 SEHNR, CDR2 FQNEAQ (reference sequence). CDR3 in DNA: TGTGCCAGCAGCTCGGACAGGAAGTATGAAAAACTGTTTTTT. Translating gives CASSSDRKYEKLFF.

The chain has TRBV29-1 and TRBJ1-2, with 10 bases aligning to TRBD1. V shed 0 bases and J 3 bases; nucleotides not matched to a gene: 1. Germline V lookup: CDR1 SQVTM, CDR2 ANQGSEA. The CDR3 is made up of 14 amino acids. The CDR3 bases are TGCAGCGTTGAAGATGGACAGGGGGACTATGGCTACACCTTC. It encodes CSVEDGQGDYGYTF.

A single count supports this clone. The V and J genes are TRBV5-4 and TRBJ1-2; D call uncertain. The germline V and J ends were trimmed by 4 bases and 7 bases, with 17 bases remaining between them. CDR3 size: 14 residues. Germline loops: CDR1 SGHNT, CDR2 YYREEE (reference sequence). The CDR3 nucleotides read TGTGCCAGCAGCCGGGATCGGACTGCACCTGGCTACACCTTC. It codes for CASSRDRTAPGYTF.

This chain uses TRBV6-2 or TRBV6-3 with TRBJ1-5; 8 bases fit TRBD1. Trimming took 2 bases from V and 4 from J; bases not matched to a gene: 4. Looked up from germline, CDR1 is MNHEY and CDR2 is SVGEGT. The CDR3 contains 15 residues. Here the CDR3 reads CASSYPTGVNQPQHF. In nucleotides, the CDR3 is TGTGCCAGCAGTTACCCGACAGGGGTTAATCAGCCCCAGCATTTT.

The chain combines TRBV9 with TRBJ1-3; maybe TRBD1 (6 bases). This CDR3 is built from 15 residues. CDR1 is SGDLS and CDR2 is YYNGEE in the germline V gene. The V end was cut by 4 bases, the J end by 4 bases, with 15 bases between. CDR3 region: CASSREGVSGNTIYF. CDR3 in DNA: TGTGCCAGCAGCCGTGAGGGGGTTTCCGGAAACACCATATATTTT. Full variable domain (missing parts from reference TRBV9 and TRBJ1-3): DSGVTQTPKHLITATGQRVTLRCSPRSGDLSVYWYQQSLDQGLQFLIQYYNGEERAKGNILERFSAQQFPDLHSELNLSSLELGDSALYFCASSREGVSGNTIYFGEGSWLTVV.

This chain joins TRBV24-1 and TRBJ2-5; 7 bases match TRBD2. V lost 4 bases and J lost 2; bases outside the gene matches: 6. The CDR3 consists of 15 residues. Germline loops: CDR1 KGHDR, CDR2 SFDVKD. The CDR3 loop is CATSEGTNLQETQYF. DNA of the CDR3: TGTGCCACCAGTGAGGGGACTAACCTTCAAGAGACCCAGTACTTC.

The V and J genes are TRBV3-1 (or the pseudogene TRBV3-2) and TRBJ2-1, with D possibly TRBD1 on 5 matching bases. The ends were cut back, 9 bases at V and 2 bases at J, with 14 bases in the middle. CDR1 is LGHDT and CDR2 is YNNKEL in the germline V gene (reference sequence). The CDR3 has 14 residues. CDR3 in amino acids: CASSRTGAYNEQFF. The CDR3 bases are TGTGCCAGTTCCCGTACAGGAGCCTACAATGAGCAGTTCTTC.